The rows below give T cell receptor beta chains drawn from one sample of a study of T cell changes during pregnancy in multiple sclerosis. Here immunoSEQ multiplex PCR was the method, and the copy in TCRdb shows in-frame clones only, minus some. This sample has tens of thousands of clones, with around 92% found just once. Sequencing used CD4+ T cells from peripheral blood mononuclear cells, obtained in the second trimester of pregnancy. Receptors originate from a female donor in good health, enrolled as a control in a pregnancy study. Each CDR3 is given with its conserved first and last residue. D genes are given only for firm matches. Clone size is not always given. Where it is, it says once, few, many or a class for expanded clones.

J: TRBJ1-5; V: TRBV19; size: NA; D: TRBD1; DNA: TGTGCCAGTAGTATCGGACAGGGGGCGAGGAGGAATCAGCCCCAGCATTTT; CDR3: CASSIGQGARRNQPQHF
J: TRBJ1-6; V: TRBV15; size: NA; D: NA; DNA: TGTGCCACCAGCAGAGTGGGGCTCGATTCACCCCTCCACTTT; CDR3: CATSRVGLDSPLHF
J: TRBJ2-3; V: TRBV18; size: NA; D: TRBD2; DNA: TGTGCCAGCTCACCGACTAGCGGGACAGATACGCAGTATTTT; CDR3: CASSPTSGTDTQYF
J: TRBJ2-7; V: TRBV28; size: NA; D: NA; DNA: TGTGCCAGCAGGACAGTAACCTACGAGCAGTACTTC; CDR3: CASRTVTYEQYF
J: TRBJ1-3; V: TRBV10-3; size: NA; D: NA; DNA: TGTGCCATCAGCGGAGCCATCGGTTCTGGAAACACCATATATTTT; CDR3: CAISGAIGSGNTIYF
J: TRBJ1-1; V: TRBV28; size: few; D: TRBD1; DNA: TGTGCCAGCAGTTCGGGACAGGGGACTGAAGCTTTCTTT; CDR3: CASSSGQGTEAFF
J: TRBJ2-1; V: TRBV6-5; size: NA; D: TRBD2; DNA: TGTGCCAGCAGAAGAGCGGGGGGAAACTCCAATGAGCAGTTCTTC; CDR3: CASRRAGGNSNEQFF
J: TRBJ2-7; V: TRBV7-9; size: NA; D: TRBD2; DNA: TGTGCCAGCAGCTCCGCTCTCCGGACTAGCGGGGTCTCCTACGAGCAGTACTTC; CDR3: CASSSALRTSGVSYEQYF
J: TRBJ1-2; V: TRBV28; size: NA; D: NA; DNA: TGTGCCAGCAGCCTACAGGGCGGGGGGTCGGGAGGCTACACCTTC; CDR3: CASSLQGGGSGGYTF
J: TRBJ2-7; V: TRBV19; size: NA; D: TRBD2; DNA: TGTGCCAGTAGAGGACTAGCGGGAGAGGGCGAGCAGTACTTC; CDR3: CASRGLAGEGEQYF
J: TRBJ2-1; V: TRBV20-1; size: NA; D: TRBD1; DNA: TGCAGTGCTTACAGGGGTGCTGAGCAGTTCTTC; CDR3: CSAYRGAEQFF
J: TRBJ1-4; V: TRBV18; size: NA; D: NA; DNA: TGTGCCAGCTCATCGCGGGTGCAAGGGCCGAATGAAAAACTGTTTTTT; CDR3: CASSSRVQGPNEKLFF
J: TRBJ1-5; V: TRBV7-8; size: NA; D: NA; DNA: TGTGCCAGCAGCTCAACAAATCAGCCCCAGCATTTT; CDR3: CASSSTNQPQHF
J: TRBJ2-7; V: TRBV9; size: once; D: NA; DNA: TGTGCCAGCAGCGAGAGAGGCCAGGGCTACGAGCAGTACTTC; CDR3: CASSERGQGYEQYF
J: TRBJ2-1; V: TRBV19; size: NA; D: TRBD2; DNA: TGTGCCAGTAGTATAGCCGGACTAGAGCGGTTCTTC; CDR3: CASSIAGLERFF
J: TRBJ2-7; V: TRBV10-3; size: NA; D: TRBD2; DNA: TGTGCCATCAGTGAGTCGGGAGCGGGGGCCAACTACGAGCAGTACTTC; CDR3: CAISESGAGANYEQYF
J: TRBJ2-7; V: TRBV6-5; size: NA; D: NA; DNA: TGTGCCAGCAGTTACGCTTACTATTACGAGCAGTACTTC; CDR3: CASSYAYYYEQYF
J: TRBJ2-2; V: TRBV30; size: NA; D: NA; DNA: TGTGCCTGGAGTTCGGTCGGGGAGCTGTTTTTT; CDR3: CAWSSVGELFF
J: TRBJ1-3; V: TRBV19; size: NA; D: TRBD1; DNA: TGTGCCAGTGAACAGGGGAGCGGAAACACCATATATTTT; CDR3: CASEQGSGNTIYF
J: TRBJ1-2; V: TRBV10-3; size: few; D: TRBD1; DNA: TGTGCCATCAGTGAGTACCGGACAGGTTCCTCTAGCACCTTC; CDR3: CAISEYRTGSSSTF
J: TRBJ2-3; V: TRBV2; size: NA; D: TRBD2; DNA: TGTGCCAGTGGGACTAATGCCTTAGATACGCAGTATTTT; CDR3: CASGTNALDTQYF
J: TRBJ2-7; V: TRBV19; size: once; D: TRBD2; DNA: TGTGCCAGTAGTCTAGCGGGAGGAGTGTACGAGCAGTACTTC; CDR3: CASSLAGGVYEQYF
J: TRBJ2-3; V: TRBV4-3; size: once; D: TRBD2; DNA: TGCGCCAGCAGCCAACGGTGGGAGGGAACAGATACGCAGTATTTT; CDR3: CASSQRWEGTDTQYF
J: TRBJ2-5; V: TRBV4-1; size: once; D: TRBD1; DNA: TGCGCCAGCAGCCACCGGACAGGAATCTATGAGACCCAGTACTTC; CDR3: CASSHRTGIYETQYF
J: TRBJ1-1; V: TRBV6-5; size: NA; D: TRBD1; DNA: TGTGCCAGCAGTTCCCGACAGGGAGAAACTGAAGCTTTCTTT; CDR3: CASSSRQGETEAFF
J: TRBJ2-7; V: TRBV5-1; size: NA; D: NA; DNA: TGCGCCAGCAGCTTCGAGACTATAATCGGCGAGCAGTACTTC; CDR3: CASSFETIIGEQYF
J: TRBJ1-1; V: TRBV7-2; size: NA; D: TRBD1; DNA: TGTGCCAGCAGCTTACCCTGGAAGGGACAGGCCCTTTATGAAGCTTTCTTT; CDR3: CASSLPWKGQALYEAFF
J: TRBJ1-1; V: TRBV28; size: NA; D: NA; DNA: TGTGCCAGCAAACCCAGGGCCAAGGCTGAAGCTTTCTTT; CDR3: CASKPRAKAEAFF
J: TRBJ2-3; V: TRBV30; size: NA; D: NA; DNA: TGTGCCTGGAGTTCTAGCACAGATACGCAGTATTTT; CDR3: CAWSSSTDTQYF
J: TRBJ1-5; V: TRBV19; size: once; D: NA; DNA: TGTGCCAGCCGACGGGGGAACAATCAGCCCCAGCATTTT; CDR3: CASRRGNNQPQHF
J: TRBJ2-7; V: TRBV11-3; size: NA; D: NA; DNA: TGTGCCAGCAGCTTAGGGTTCCAGGGCCGTAACGAGCAGTACTTC; CDR3: CASSLGFQGRNEQYF
J: TRBJ1-6; V: TRBV4-1; size: NA; D: TRBD1; DNA: TGCGCCAGCAGCCAACACAGGGGGCTAAATTCACCCCTCCACTTT; CDR3: CASSQHRGLNSPLHF
J: TRBJ2-5; V: TRBV4-3; size: NA; D: TRBD2; DNA: TGCGCCAGCAGCCAAGTGGGACTAGCGGGGCAGGTGGTTTACTTC; CDR3: CASSQVGLAGQVVYF
J: TRBJ2-2; V: TRBV5-1; size: NA; D: NA; DNA: TGCGCCAGCAGCCCTCCGAACACCGGGGAGCTGTTTTTT; CDR3: CASSPPNTGELFF
J: TRBJ2-7; V: TRBV5-1; size: once; D: NA; DNA: TGCGCCAGCAGCTGGGGGGACGACGACAGAAGCTACGAGCAGTACTTC; CDR3: CASSWGDDDRSYEQYF
J: TRBJ2-1; V: TRBV14; size: NA; D: TRBD2; DNA: TGTGCCAGCAGCCACGGGGGGGCCTACAATGAGCAGTTCTTC; CDR3: CASSHGGAYNEQFF
J: TRBJ2-1; V: TRBV2; size: NA; D: NA; DNA: TGTGCCAGCAGTGTCTTACTAGTGGGCAATGAGCAGTTCTTC; CDR3: CASSVLLVGNEQFF
J: TRBJ2-5; V: TRBV14; size: NA; D: NA; DNA: TGTGCCAGCAGCCAAGATAGAACCTACCAAGAGACCCAGTACTTC; CDR3: CASSQDRTYQETQYF
J: TRBJ2-7; V: TRBV28; size: NA; D: NA; DNA: TGTGCCAGCACCCCTCCCCGGGACTCTGGAAAGTGGTACTTC; CDR3: CASTPPRDSGKWYF
J: TRBJ2-1; V: TRBV28; size: once; D: TRBD1; DNA: TGTGCCAGCACAGGGGGTAGTAAGGATGAGCAGTTCTTC; CDR3: CASTGGSKDEQFF
J: TRBJ2-3; V: TRBV27; size: NA; D: TRBD2; DNA: TGTGCCAGCAGCTGGTACAGGGCTAGCGGGGGGGGAGATACGCAGTATTTT; CDR3: CASSWYRASGGGDTQYF
J: TRBJ2-7; V: TRBV6-6; size: NA; D: NA; DNA: TGTGCCAGCAGTTACCCGGTTGGCGGCAGCGAGCAGTACTTC; CDR3: CASSYPVGGSEQYF
J: TRBJ2-5; V: TRBV18; size: NA; D: NA; DNA: TGTGCCAGCTCACCACCGTCAGGGTTAGAGACCCAGTACTTC; CDR3: CASSPPSGLETQYF
J: TRBJ2-7; V: TRBV18; size: NA; D: TRBD2; DNA: TGTGCCAGCTCACCAAGGATCGGGACTAGCGTCTACGAGCAGTACTTC; CDR3: CASSPRIGTSVYEQYF
J: TRBJ2-7; V: TRBV11-1; size: NA; D: NA; DNA: TGTGCCAGCAGCCAGAGATCCCGGGGAAGCTACGAGCAGTACTTC; CDR3: CASSQRSRGSYEQYF
J: TRBJ2-5; V: TRBV5-6; size: NA; D: TRBD2; DNA: TGTGCCAGCAGCTTGAGGAGGAGCGGGGGGGTAGAGACCCAGTACTTC; CDR3: CASSLRRSGGVETQYF
J: TRBJ2-1; V: TRBV7-2; size: NA; D: TRBD1; DNA: TGTGCCAGCAGCCCACCCGGGACAGCATACAATGAGCAGTTCTTC; CDR3: CASSPPGTAYNEQFF